The clone carrying this T cell receptor (beta chain) was counted many times. Its antigen is not identified. The CDR3 loop spans 15 amino acids. V lost 4 bases and J 6 bases, leaving 16 bases between the germline ends. The germline V gene has CDR1 SNHLY and CDR2 FYNNEI. This specimen belongs to a study of T cells in Graves' hyperthyroidism and ophthalmopathy. Study as a whole: Pretreatment peripheral blood was obtained at initial diagnosis. Study results and caveats: Ophthalmopathy, which appeared later, was predicted by the model a median roughly 6.4 months before onset.

RNA transcripts gave rise to amplified TCR beta CDR3 regions. HTBI primers were used for first-round RT-PCR of the TCR CDR3. One entry per CDR3 protein, called by TCRdb with MiXCR from the multiplex PCR reads. The sample lists hundreds of thousands of distinct CDR3 sequences, 12% to 15% occurring once. Duration under 3 months, a NOSPECS grade of at least 4, and a Clinical Activity Score of at least 3 characterized the ophthalmopathy patients. This chain uses TRBV2 with TRBJ2-1, with D unresolved. Sequenced material: blood. The receptor's source is a woman aged 55-70 years with Graves' ophthalmopathy. CDR3 sequence: CASSVLGTEVNEQFF. In DNA form, the CDR3 reads TGTGCCAGCAGTGTTCTGGGTACTGAGGTCAATGAGCAGTTCTTC.